This record covers a single TCR beta chain. Antigen unknown. This entry comes from a study of cytomegalovirus exposure and HLA in healthy donors. The V end was cut by 4 bases, the J end by 4 bases, with 8 bases between. Per the germline V gene, CDR1 is MNHNY and CDR2 is SVGAGI (reference sequence). The CDR3 consists of 12 residues. The PCR ran on 60 Vbeta and 13 Jbeta primers. The assay was immunoSEQ multiplex PCR, and TCRdb's table has in-frame clones only and misses some. The sample yields about 140,000 clones, roughly three quarters seen once. General study points: The study recorded 150 to 200 TCR beta chains that were cytomegalovirus-associated. Analyzed later, most CMV-associated TCR beta chains appeared HLA-restricted.

This clonotype originated in a man aged 30 to 39 in good health and CMV-seronegative. The rearrangement joins TRBV6-6 to TRBJ2-7, with a tentative D call TRBD1 (5 bases). The specimen sequenced was PBMCs. The CDR3 DNA reads as TGTGCCAGCAGTTGGGGCGAATACGAGCAGTACTTC. The encoded protein is CASSWGEYEQYF.